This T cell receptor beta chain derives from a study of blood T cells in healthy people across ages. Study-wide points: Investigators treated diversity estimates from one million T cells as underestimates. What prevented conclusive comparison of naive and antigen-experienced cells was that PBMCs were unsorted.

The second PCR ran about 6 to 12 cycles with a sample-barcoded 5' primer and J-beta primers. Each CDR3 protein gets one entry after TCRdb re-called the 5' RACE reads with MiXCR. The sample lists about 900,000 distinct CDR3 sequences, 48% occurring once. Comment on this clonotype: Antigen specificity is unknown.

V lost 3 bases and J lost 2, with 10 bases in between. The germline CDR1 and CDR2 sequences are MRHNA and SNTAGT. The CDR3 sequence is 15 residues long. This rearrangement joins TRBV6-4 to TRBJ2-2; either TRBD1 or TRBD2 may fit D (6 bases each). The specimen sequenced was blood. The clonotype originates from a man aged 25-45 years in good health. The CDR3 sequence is CASSESGGNTGELFF. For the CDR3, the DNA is TGTGCCAGCAGTGAATCCGGGGGCAACACCGGGGAGCTGTTTTTT.